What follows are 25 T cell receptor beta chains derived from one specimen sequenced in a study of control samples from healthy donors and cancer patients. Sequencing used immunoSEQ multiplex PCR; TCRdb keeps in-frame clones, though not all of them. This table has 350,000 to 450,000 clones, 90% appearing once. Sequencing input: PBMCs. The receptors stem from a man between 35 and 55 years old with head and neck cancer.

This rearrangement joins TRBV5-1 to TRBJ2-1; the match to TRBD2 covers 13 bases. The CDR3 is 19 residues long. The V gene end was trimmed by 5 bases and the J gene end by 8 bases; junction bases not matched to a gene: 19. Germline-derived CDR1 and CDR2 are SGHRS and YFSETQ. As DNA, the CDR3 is TGCGCCAGCAGGCCAGGGACTAGCGGGATTTACCTATCGATCGATGAGCAGTTCTTC. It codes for CASRPGTSGIYLSIDEQFF. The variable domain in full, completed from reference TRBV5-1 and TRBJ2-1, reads KAGVTQTPRYLIKTRGQQVTLSCSPISGHRSVSWYQQTPGQGLQFLFEYFSETQRNKGNFPGRFSGRQFSNSRSEMNVSTLELGDSALYLCASRPGTSGIYLSIDEQFFGPGTRLTVL.

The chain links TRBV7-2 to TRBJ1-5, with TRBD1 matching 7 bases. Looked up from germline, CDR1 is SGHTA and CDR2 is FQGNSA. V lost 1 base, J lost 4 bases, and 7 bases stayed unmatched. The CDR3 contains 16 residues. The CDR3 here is CASSLEGGGINQPQHF. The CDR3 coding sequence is TGTGCCAGCAGCTTAGAGGGAGGGGGCATAAATCAGCCCCAGCATTTT.

The CDR3 protein is CASSPGSSSGNQPQHF. DNA for the CDR3: TGTGCCAGCAGCCCCGGGAGCAGTAGCGGCAATCAGCCCCAGCATTTT. The chain employs TRBV11-2 and TRBJ1-5, with D uncertain. The CDR3 consists of 16 residues. Germline lookup yields CDR1 SGHAT and CDR2 FQNNGV. V lost 5 bases, J lost 2 bases, and 16 bases lay in between.

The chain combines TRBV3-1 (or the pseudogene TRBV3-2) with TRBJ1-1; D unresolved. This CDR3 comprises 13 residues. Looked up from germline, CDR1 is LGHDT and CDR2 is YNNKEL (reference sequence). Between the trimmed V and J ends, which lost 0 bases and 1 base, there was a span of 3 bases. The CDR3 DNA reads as TGTGCCAGCAGCCAAGACTGGAACACTGAAGCTTTCTTT. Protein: CASSQDWNTEAFF.

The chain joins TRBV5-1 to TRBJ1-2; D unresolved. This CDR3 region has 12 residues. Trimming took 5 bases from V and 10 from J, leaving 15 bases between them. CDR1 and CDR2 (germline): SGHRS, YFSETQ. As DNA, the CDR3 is TGCGCCAGCAGGGATGAGGGCGATTTCTACACCTTC. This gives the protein CASRDEGDFYTF.

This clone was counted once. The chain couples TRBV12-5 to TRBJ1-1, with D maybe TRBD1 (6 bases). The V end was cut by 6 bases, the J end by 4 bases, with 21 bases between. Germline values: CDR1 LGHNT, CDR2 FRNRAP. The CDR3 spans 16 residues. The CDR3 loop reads CASGPPTQGSGTEAFF. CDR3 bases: TGTGCTAGTGGCCCACCTACCCAGGGGTCGGGCACTGAAGCTTTCTTT.

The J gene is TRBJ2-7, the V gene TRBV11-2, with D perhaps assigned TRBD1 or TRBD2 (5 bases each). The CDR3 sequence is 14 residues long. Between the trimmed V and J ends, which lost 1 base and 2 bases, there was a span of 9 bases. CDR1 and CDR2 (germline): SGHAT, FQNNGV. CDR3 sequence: CASSLAPGPYEQYF. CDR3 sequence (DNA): TGTGCCAGCAGCTTAGCCCCGGGGCCCTACGAGCAGTACTTC.

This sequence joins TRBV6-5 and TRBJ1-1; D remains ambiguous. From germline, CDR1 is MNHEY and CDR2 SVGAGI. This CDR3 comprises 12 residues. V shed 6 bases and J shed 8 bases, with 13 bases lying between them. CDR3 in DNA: TGTGCCAGCAGCCAACCGCAACGGGAAGCTTTCTTT. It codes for CASSQPQREAFF.

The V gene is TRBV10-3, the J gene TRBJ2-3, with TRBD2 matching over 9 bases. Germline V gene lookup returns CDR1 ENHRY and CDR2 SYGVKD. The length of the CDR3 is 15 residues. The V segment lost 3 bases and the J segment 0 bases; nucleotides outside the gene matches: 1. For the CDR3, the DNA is TGTGCCATCAGTGACCTAGCGGGGAGCACAGATACGCAGTATTTT. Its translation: CAISDLAGSTDTQYF.

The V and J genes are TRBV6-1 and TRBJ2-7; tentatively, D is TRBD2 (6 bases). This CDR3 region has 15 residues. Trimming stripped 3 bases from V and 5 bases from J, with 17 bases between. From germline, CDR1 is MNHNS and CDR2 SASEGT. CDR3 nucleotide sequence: TGTGCCAGCAGTGAGGGCGGTCGGGAGTGGGACGAGCAGTACTTC. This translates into CASSEGGREWDEQYF.

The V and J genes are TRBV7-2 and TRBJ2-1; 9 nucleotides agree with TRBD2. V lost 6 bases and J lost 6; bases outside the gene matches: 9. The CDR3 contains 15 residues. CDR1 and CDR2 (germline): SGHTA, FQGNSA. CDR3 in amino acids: CASRPSGGRFNEQFF. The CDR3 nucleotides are TGTGCCAGCAGACCAAGCGGGGGGCGTTTCAATGAGCAGTTCTTC. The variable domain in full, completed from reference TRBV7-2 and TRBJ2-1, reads GAGVSQSPSNKVTEKGKDVELRCDPISGHTALYWYRQSLGQGLEFLIYFQGNSAPDKSGLPSDRFSAERTGGSVSTLTIQRTQQEDSAVYLCASRPSGGRFNEQFFGPGTRLTVL.

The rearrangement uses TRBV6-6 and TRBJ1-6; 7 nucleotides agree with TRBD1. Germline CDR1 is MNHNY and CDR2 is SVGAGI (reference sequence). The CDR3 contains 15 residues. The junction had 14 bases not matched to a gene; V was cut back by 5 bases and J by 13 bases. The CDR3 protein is CASSTHTGTDRPLHF. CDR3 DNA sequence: TGTGCCAGCAGTACTCATACGGGGACAGATCGCCCCCTCCACTTT.

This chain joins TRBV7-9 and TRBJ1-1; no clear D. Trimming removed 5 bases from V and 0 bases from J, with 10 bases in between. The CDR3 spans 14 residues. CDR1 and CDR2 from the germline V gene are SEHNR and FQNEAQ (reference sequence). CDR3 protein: CASSPRELNTEAFF. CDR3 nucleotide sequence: TGTGCCAGCAGCCCTCGTGAGCTGAACACTGAAGCTTTCTTT.

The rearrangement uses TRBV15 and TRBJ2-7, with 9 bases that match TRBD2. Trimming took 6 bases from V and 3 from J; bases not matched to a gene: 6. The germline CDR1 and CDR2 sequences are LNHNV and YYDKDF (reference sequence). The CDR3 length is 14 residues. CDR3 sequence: CATRQTAGGYEQYF. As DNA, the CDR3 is TGTGCCACCAGACAGACAGCGGGAGGCTACGAGCAGTACTTC.

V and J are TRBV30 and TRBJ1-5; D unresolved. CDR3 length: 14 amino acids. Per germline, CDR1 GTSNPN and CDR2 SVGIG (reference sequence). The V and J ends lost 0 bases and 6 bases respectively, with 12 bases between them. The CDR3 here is CAWSVPPGRQPQHF. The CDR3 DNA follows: TGTGCCTGGAGTGTCCCTCCCGGGCGTCAGCCCCAGCATTTT.

The CDR3 nucleotides are TGCGCCAGCAGCTTGGGAGGAATTGGAACGGGCTACACCTTC. It codes for CASSLGGIGTGYTF. The chain carries TRBV5-1 and TRBJ1-2; D ambiguous. The CDR3 runs 14 residues. With 0 bases removed from V and 8 bases from J, the gap between germline ends came to 14 bases. Germline-derived CDR1 and CDR2 are SGHRS and YFSETQ.

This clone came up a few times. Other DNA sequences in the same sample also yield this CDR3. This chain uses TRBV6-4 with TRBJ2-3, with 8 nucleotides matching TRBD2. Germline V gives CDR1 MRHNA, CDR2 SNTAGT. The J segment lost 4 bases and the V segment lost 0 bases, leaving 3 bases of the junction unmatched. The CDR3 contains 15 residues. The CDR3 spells CASSDSSGGADTQYF. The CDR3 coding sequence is TGTGCCAGCAGTGACTCGAGCGGGGGTGCAGATACGCAGTATTTT.

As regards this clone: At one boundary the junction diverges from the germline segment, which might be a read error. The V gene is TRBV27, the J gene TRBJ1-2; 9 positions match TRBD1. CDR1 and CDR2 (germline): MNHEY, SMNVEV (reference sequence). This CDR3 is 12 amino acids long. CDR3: CASSVGTGQLRF. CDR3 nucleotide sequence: TGTGCCAGCAGCGTCGGGACAGGGCAATTACGGTTC.

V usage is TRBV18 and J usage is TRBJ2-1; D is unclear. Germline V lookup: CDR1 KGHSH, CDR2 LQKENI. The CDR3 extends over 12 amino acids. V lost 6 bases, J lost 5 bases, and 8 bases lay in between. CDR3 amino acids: CASSYQDNEQFF. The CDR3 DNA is TGTGCCAGCTCTTACCAGGACAATGAGCAGTTCTTC.

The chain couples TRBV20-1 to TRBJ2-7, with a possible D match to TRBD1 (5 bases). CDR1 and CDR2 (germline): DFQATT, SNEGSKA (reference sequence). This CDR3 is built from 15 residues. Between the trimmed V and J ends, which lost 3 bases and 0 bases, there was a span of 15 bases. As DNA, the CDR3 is TGCAGTGCTAGTACAGGCGCGATTCCCTCCTACGAGCAGTACTTC. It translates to CSASTGAIPSYEQYF.

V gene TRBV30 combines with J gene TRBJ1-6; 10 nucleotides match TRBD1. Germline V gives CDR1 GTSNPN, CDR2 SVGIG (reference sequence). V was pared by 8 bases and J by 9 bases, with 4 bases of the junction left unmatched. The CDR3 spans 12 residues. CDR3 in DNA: TGTGCCCGCGGGACAGGGGCTTCACCCCTCCACTTT. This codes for CARGTGASPLHF. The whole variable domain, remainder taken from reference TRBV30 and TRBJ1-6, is SQTIHQWPATLVQPVGSPLSLECTVEGTSNPNLYWYRQAAGRGLQLLFYSVGIGQISSEVPQNLSASRPQDRQFILSSKKLLLSDSGFYLCARGTGASPLHFGNGTRLTVT.

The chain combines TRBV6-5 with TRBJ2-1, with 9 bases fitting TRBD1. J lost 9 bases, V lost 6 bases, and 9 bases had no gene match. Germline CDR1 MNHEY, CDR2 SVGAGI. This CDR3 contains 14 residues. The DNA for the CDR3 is TGTGCCAGCAGGCCGCAAACAGGGGGCGGTGAGCAGTTCTTC. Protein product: CASRPQTGGGEQFF.

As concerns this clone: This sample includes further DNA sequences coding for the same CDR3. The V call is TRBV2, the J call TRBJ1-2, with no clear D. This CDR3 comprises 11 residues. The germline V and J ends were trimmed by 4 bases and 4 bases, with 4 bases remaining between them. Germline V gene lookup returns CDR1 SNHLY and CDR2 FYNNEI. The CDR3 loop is CASSGGYGYTF. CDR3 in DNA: TGTGCCAGCAGTGGGGGCTATGGCTACACCTTC.

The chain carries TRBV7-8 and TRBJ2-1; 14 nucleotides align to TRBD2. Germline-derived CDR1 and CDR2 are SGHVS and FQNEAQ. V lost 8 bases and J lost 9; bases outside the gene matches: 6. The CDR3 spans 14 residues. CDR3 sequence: CASSRTSGRIEQFF. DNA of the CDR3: TGTGCCAGCTCCCGGACTAGCGGGAGGATTGAGCAGTTCTTC.

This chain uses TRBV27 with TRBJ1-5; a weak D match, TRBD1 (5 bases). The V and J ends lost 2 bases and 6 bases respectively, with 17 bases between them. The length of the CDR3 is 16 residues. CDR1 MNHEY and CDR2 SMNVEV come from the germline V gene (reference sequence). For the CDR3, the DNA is TGTGCCAGCAGTTTAGAAGGCAGGGCCTCGGGTCAGCCCCAGCATTTT. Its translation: CASSLEGRASGQPQHF.